This T cell receptor beta chain appears in the sequencing data of a study of vaccination effects on CD4 cells after COVID-19. Before any sequencing was done, the ViraFEST assay used viral peptide pools to expand antigen-specific CD4+ T cells. Culture lasted 10 days before CD4+ T cell isolation. A PCR test confirmed that the person had SARS-CoV-2 infection between March and December 2020. Cultures of about 2 million PBMC per well contained 9.5 to 10 IU/ml IL-2 plus 10 ug/ml peptides. Remarks on this clone: Its target is not known.

The data were produced by immunoSEQ multiplex PCR, yet TCRdb's version contains in-frame clones alone and is incomplete. Of some 22,000 clones in the sample, roughly four fifths were seen once. The sequences come from CD4+ T cells from PBMCs cultured with SARS-CoV-2 spike peptides, collected before COVID-19 vaccination. This TCR was recovered from a human donor who had a prior SARS-CoV-2 infection.

The CDR3 reads CASSQAQYNEQFF. The CDR3 DNA is TGTGCCAGCAGCCAGGCGCAGTACAATGAGCAGTTCTTC. The V gene is TRBV6-2 or TRBV6-3, the J gene TRBJ2-1, with D unclear. With 6 bases removed from V and 4 bases from J, the gap between germline ends came to 10 bases. The germline V gene has CDR1 MNHEY and CDR2 SVGEGT. This CDR3 comprises 13 residues.